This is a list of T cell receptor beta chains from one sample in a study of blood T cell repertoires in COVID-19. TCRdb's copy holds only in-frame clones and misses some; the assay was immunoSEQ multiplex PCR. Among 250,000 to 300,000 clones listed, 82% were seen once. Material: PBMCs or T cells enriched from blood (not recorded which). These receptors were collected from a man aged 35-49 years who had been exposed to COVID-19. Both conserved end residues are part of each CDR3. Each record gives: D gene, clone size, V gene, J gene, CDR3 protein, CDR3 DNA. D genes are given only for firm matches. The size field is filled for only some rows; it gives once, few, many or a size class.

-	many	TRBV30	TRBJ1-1	CASAQPGATEAFF	TGTGCCTCCGCCCAGCCAGGGGCGACTGAAGCTTTCTTT
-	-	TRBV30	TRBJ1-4	CAWTRQVNEKLFF	TGTGCCTGGACTAGACAGGTTAATGAAAAACTGTTTTTT
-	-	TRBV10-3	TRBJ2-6	CAIRSRDTSISGANVLTF	TGTGCCATCAGATCTCGGGACACGTCGATCTCTGGGGCCAACGTCCTGACTTTC
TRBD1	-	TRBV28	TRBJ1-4	CASMTGGANEKLFF	TGTGCCAGCATGACAGGGGGAGCTAATGAAAAACTGTTTTTT
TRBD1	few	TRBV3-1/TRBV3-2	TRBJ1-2	CASSKQGANYGYTF	TGTGCCAGCAGCAAACAGGGGGCTAACTATGGCTACACCTTC
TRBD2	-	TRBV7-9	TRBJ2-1	CASSKLAGGRANEQFF	TGTGCCAGCAGCAAACTAGCGGGAGGGCGGGCCAATGAGCAGTTCTTC
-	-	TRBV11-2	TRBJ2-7	CASSLAAYEQYF	TGTGCCAGCAGCTTAGCCGCCTACGAGCAGTACTTC
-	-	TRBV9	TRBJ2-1	CASSVSGTTYNEQFF	TGTGCCAGCAGCGTAAGCGGTACCACCTACAATGAGCAGTTCTTC
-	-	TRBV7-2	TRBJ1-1	CASSLYSVNTEAFF	TGTGCCAGCAGCTTGTACTCCGTGAACACTGAAGCTTTCTTT
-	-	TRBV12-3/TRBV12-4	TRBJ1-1	CASSSPGITEAFF	TGTGCCAGCAGCTCCCCAGGGATCACTGAAGCTTTCTTT
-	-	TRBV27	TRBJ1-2	CASSAGQPYGYTF	TGTGCCAGCAGTGCCGGACAGCCCTATGGCTACACCTTC
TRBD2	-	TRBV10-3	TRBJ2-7	CAISQGLAGSYEQYF	TGTGCCATCAGCCAAGGACTAGCGGGGTCCTACGAGCAGTACTTC
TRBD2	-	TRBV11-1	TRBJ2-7	CASKQERVAGEQYF	TGTGCCAGCAAACAAGAAAGGGTAGCGGGCGAGCAGTACTTC